Below, 17 T cell receptor beta chains from the same sample are listed, as sequenced in a study of T cells after yellow fever vaccination. TCRdb independently ran MiXCR on the 5' RACE reads; one entry per CDR3 protein. Among about 360,000 distinct CDR3 sequences listed, over 5% were seen once. This specimen consisted of PBMCs, obtained 5 days after the yellow fever booster vaccination. The receptors were sampled from a man aged 25 to 45 who received the YFV17D yellow fever vaccine.

This clonotype was counted a few times. The chain combines TRBV28 with TRBJ2-5, with D possibly matching TRBD1 (5 bases). The CDR3 contains 13 residues. Trimming stripped 3 bases from V and 4 bases from J, with 9 bases between. Germline V gene data show CDR1 as MDHEN and CDR2 as SYDVKM. CDR3: CASSFQGPETQYF. CDR3 nucleotide sequence: TGTGCCAGCAGTTTTCAGGGCCCAGAGACCCAGTACTTC.

The chain couples TRBV7-2 to TRBJ2-5; TRBD2 is a possible D gene (6 bases). Germline loops: CDR1 SGHTA, CDR2 FQGNSA. V was pared by 8 bases and J by 3 bases, with 13 bases between. The CDR3 runs to 13 residues. CDR3 bases: TGTGCCAGCGCCACTAGCCCCGAAGAGACCCAGTACTTC. This codes for CASATSPEETQYF.

The genes are TRBV3-1 and TRBJ2-4; perhaps TRBD1 as D (5 bases). The CDR3 runs 16 residues. The V end lost 3 bases, the J end lost 3 bases, and 15 bases lay between the germline ends. The germline V gene has CDR1 LGHDT and CDR2 YNNKEL (reference sequence). CDR3 amino acids: CASSHNPGIGKNIQYF. The CDR3, as DNA: TGTGCCAGCAGCCATAATCCAGGGATTGGCAAAAACATTCAGTACTTC.

The CDR3 here is CSAKAGGDYGYTF. In nucleotides, the CDR3 is TGCAGTGCTAAGGCAGGGGGCGACTATGGCTACACCTTC. This sequence joins TRBV20-1 and TRBJ1-2, with TRBD1 matching over 8 bases. The J segment lost 3 bases and the V segment lost 4 bases, leaving 4 bases of the junction unmatched. The CDR3 has 13 amino acids. Germline V gene sequence: CDR1 DFQATT, CDR2 SNEGSKA (reference sequence).

This clonotype was detected a few times. The V call is TRBV5-1, the J call TRBJ2-2; either TRBD1 or TRBD2 may supply D (5 bases each). This CDR3 is 16 amino acids long. Trimming cost V 4 bases and J 4 bases, with 17 bases left between them. Per the germline V gene, CDR1 is SGHRS and CDR2 is YFSETQ. CDR3 loop: CASSMGRQSPTGELFF. The DNA of the CDR3 is TGCGCCAGCAGCATGGGACGCCAAAGCCCCACCGGGGAGCTGTTTTTT.

V is TRBV5-1 and J is TRBJ1-2, with 8 bases aligning to TRBD1. This CDR3 contains 13 residues. The V segment lost 3 bases and the J segment 4 bases; nucleotides outside the gene matches: 2. The germline V gene encodes CDR1 SGHRS and CDR2 YFSETQ. CDR3 in amino acids: CASSWTGIYGYTF. CDR3 sequence (DNA): TGCGCCAGCAGCTGGACAGGGATCTATGGCTACACCTTC.

Many counts were recorded for this clonotype. The genes are TRBV3-1 and TRBJ1-4; 7 positions agree with TRBD1. The CDR3 loop spans 17 amino acids. J lost 7 bases, V lost 4 bases, and 15 bases had no gene match. Per the germline V gene, CDR1 is LGHDT and CDR2 is YNNKEL (reference sequence). CDR3 protein: CASSRIFPGQPSEKLFF. The CDR3 nucleotides are TGTGCCAGCAGCCGCATCTTTCCGGGACAGCCTTCTGAAAAACTGTTTTTT.

J is TRBJ2-3 and V is TRBV6-1, with a possible D match to TRBD2 (6 bases). Germline V CDR1 and CDR2: MNHNS, SASEGT. V dropped 6 bases and J dropped 4 bases, with 11 bases sitting between them. The CDR3 is made up of 13 amino acids. The CDR3 sequence is CASRRGGPDTQYF. CDR3 DNA: TGTGCCAGCAGGCGAGGAGGGCCAGATACGCAGTATTTT.

The chain carries TRBV21-1 and TRBJ2-7; TRBD2, the D gene given by the table, was not confirmed from the DNA. TRBV21-1 is a pseudogene locus. CDR3 length: 16 residues. CDR3 protein: CASTTTSGRLQDKQYF. CDR3 DNA sequence: TGTGCCAGCACCACGACTAGCGGGAGGTTACAGGACAAGCAGTACTTC.

In its sample, this clonotype was seen many times. This chain uses TRBV11-2 with TRBJ2-7; D may be TRBD2 (5 bases). The CDR3 sequence is 13 residues long. CDR1 SGHAT and CDR2 FQNNGV come from the germline V gene. The V end lost 0 bases, the J end lost 7 bases, and 10 bases lay between the germline ends. The CDR3: CASSLESGWEQYF. The CDR3 DNA reads TGTGCCAGCAGCTTAGAATCGGGATGGGAGCAGTACTTC.

This clonotype came up a few times. The chain couples TRBV27 to TRBJ2-7; 7 bases are a match to TRBD1. Germline V gene sequence: CDR1 MNHEY, CDR2 SMNVEV (reference sequence). V trimming: 7 bases; J trimming: 0 bases; junction bases outside the gene matches: 3. The CDR3 has 13 amino acids. The CDR3 DNA reads TGTGCCAGCAATGCAGGGGGCTCCTACGAGCAGTACTTC. It is translated as CASNAGGSYEQYF.

This clonotype was counted many times. The chain employs TRBV20-1 and TRBJ2-1; the match to TRBD1 covers 11 bases. This CDR3 has 15 amino acids. With V trimmed by 6 bases and J by 9 bases, 13 bases remained unmatched. Germline V gene sequence: CDR1 DFQATT, CDR2 SNEGSKA (reference sequence). CDR3 coding DNA: TGCAGTGCCCGAGATGGGGACAGGGGGATTTTTGAGCAGTTCTTC. Its translation: CSARDGDRGIFEQFF.

The chain carries TRBV29-1 and TRBJ1-1; D ambiguous. The length of the CDR3 is 12 residues. Germline-derived CDR1 and CDR2 are SQVTM and ANQGSEA. V dropped 8 bases and J dropped 10 bases, with 20 bases sitting between them. The CDR3 loop is CSSLLGGGRAFF. The CDR3 DNA reads TGCAGCTCGCTTCTCGGCGGAGGGCGAGCTTTCTTT.

This clonotype was counted many times. The chain links TRBV7-2 to TRBJ2-7; possibly TRBD1 or TRBD2 for D (5 bases each). This CDR3 has 14 residues. The germline V gene encodes CDR1 SGHTA and CDR2 FQGNSA. V gave up 5 bases and J gave up 6 bases, with 17 bases separating them. The DNA of the CDR3 is TGTGCCAGCAGCATGGGACGGGTAGGGAGCGAGCAGTACTTC. The encoded protein is CASSMGRVGSEQYF. The whole variable domain, remainder taken from reference TRBV7-2 and TRBJ2-7, is GAGVSQSPSNKVTEKGKDVELRCDPISGHTALYWYRQSLGQGLEFLIYFQGNSAPDKSGLPSDRFSAERTGGSVSTLTIQRTQQEDSAVYLCASSMGRVGSEQYFGPGTRLTVT.

The table lists this clonotype with many counts. This chain links TRBV5-1 with TRBJ2-5, with TRBD2 matching over 12 bases. This CDR3 is 16 amino acids long. The germline V gene encodes CDR1 SGHRS and CDR2 YFSETQ. V dropped 4 bases and J dropped 0; count of bases not matched to a gene: 4. CDR3 sequence: CASSMTSGSDQETQYF. CDR3 nucleotides: TGCGCCAGCAGCATGACTAGCGGGAGTGACCAAGAGACCCAGTACTTC.

The gene calls are TRBV12-3 or TRBV12-4 and TRBJ2-2, with TRBD2 as a possible D gene (5 bases). CDR3 length: 17 amino acids. The V end lost 3 bases, the J end lost 9 bases, and 23 bases lay between the germline ends. For the CDR3, the DNA is TGTGCCAGCAGTTTCTCGGGAATGGGCGGGCCTTTAAGGGAGCTGTTTTTT. Residues: CASSFSGMGGPLRELFF.

This clonotype has a handful of counts. The chain links TRBV19 to TRBJ2-1, with TRBD2 identical over 9 bases. Trimming took 5 bases from V and 5 from J; bases not matched to a gene: 7. This CDR3 region has 15 residues. Germline values: CDR1 LNHDA, CDR2 SQIVND (reference sequence). Here the CDR3 reads CASSPSGLAHNEQFF. The CDR3, as DNA: TGTGCCAGTAGTCCATCGGGACTAGCCCACAATGAGCAGTTCTTC.